This passage covers 15 T cell receptor beta chains from one sample sequenced in a study of T cell responses to AZD1222 COVID-19 vaccine. TCRdb keeps only in-frame clones here, not all; method: immunoSEQ multiplex PCR. The sample carries approximately 60,000 clones, 76% recorded once. The material sequenced was peripheral blood, taken on day 0 of AZD1222 vaccination. All receptors derive from an adult in good health.

This clone has just a few counts. The chain carries TRBV19 and TRBJ2-7, with TRBD2 identical over 8 bases. The V and J ends lost 4 bases and 4 bases, in that order; junction bases with no gene match: 9. The CDR3 contains 15 residues. CDR1 is LNHDA, CDR2 SQIVND, per germline (reference sequence). CDR3 protein: CASSREAGVTYEQYF. The DNA of the CDR3 is TGTGCCAGTAGTAGGGAAGCGGGGGTTACTTACGAGCAGTACTTC.

A few counts support this clone. This chain links TRBV7-9 with TRBJ1-1; 7 bases map to TRBD1. Looked up from germline, CDR1 is SEHNR and CDR2 is FQNEAQ (reference sequence). The CDR3 contains 14 residues. V was pared by 5 bases and J by 6 bases, with 9 bases of the junction left unmatched. CDR3 sequence reads: CASSPGGTLPEAFF. CDR3 nucleotides: TGTGCCAGCAGCCCAGGGGGGACCTTACCTGAAGCTTTCTTT.

The V gene is TRBV27, the J gene TRBJ2-1, with 12 bases identical to TRBD1. The ends lost 6 bases at V and 8 bases at J; junction bases unmatched: 14. CDR1 and CDR2 from the germline V gene are MNHEY and SMNVEV (reference sequence). This CDR3 is built from 17 residues. CDR3 nucleotide sequence: TGTGCCAGCAGGCCCCGGGCCTGGGGGACAGGGGGCTATGAGCAGTTCTTC. Translating it yields CASRPRAWGTGGYEQFF.

The chain recombines TRBV28 with TRBJ1-6; 8 nucleotides line up with TRBD1. Per the germline V gene, CDR1 is MDHEN and CDR2 is SYDVKM. The CDR3 contains 15 residues. V dropped 3 bases and J dropped 6; count of bases not matched to a gene: 4. The DNA for the CDR3 is TGTGCCAGCAGTTTCTGGACAGGGATTAATTCACCCCTCCACTTT. Amino acids: CASSFWTGINSPLHF.

Details on this clone: This sample includes further DNA sequences coding for the same CDR3. This chain links TRBV3-1 (or the pseudogene TRBV3-2) with TRBJ1-2, with 7 bases aligning to TRBD1. Germline lookup yields CDR1 LGHDT and CDR2 YNNKEL (reference sequence). The CDR3 has 14 amino acids. J gave up 4 bases and V 4 bases, and 6 bases lay outside the gene matches. In DNA, the CDR3 is TGTGCCAGCAGCCCCCAGGGACAGATCTATGGCTACACCTTC. This gives the protein CASSPQGQIYGYTF.

The rearrangement links TRBV19 to TRBJ1-5; TRBD1 is a possible D gene (6 bases). CDR1 and CDR2 (germline): LNHDA, SQIVND (reference sequence). The CDR3 has 16 residues. Trimming took off 1 base at V and 1 base at J, with 11 bases between the two ends. The CDR3 nucleotides are TGTGCCAGTAGTATAGCGACAGGTTTGAGCAATCAGCCCCAGCATTTT. It is translated as CASSIATGLSNQPQHF. Supplemented by reference TRBV19 and TRBJ1-5, the full variable domain reads DGGITQSPKYLFRKEGQNVTLSCEQNLNHDAMYWYRQDPGQGLRLIYYSQIVNDFQKGDIAEGYSVSREKKESFPLTVTSAQKNPTAFYLCASSIATGLSNQPQHFGDGTRLSIL.

V gene TRBV30 combines with J gene TRBJ2-6; D gene unclear. The CDR3 is 14 amino acids. Looked up from germline, CDR1 is GTSNPN and CDR2 is SVGIG (reference sequence). Trimming pared 0 bases from V and 2 bases from J, leaving 5 bases between. The CDR3 DNA reads TGTGCCTGGAGTGTAGGCACTGGGGCCAACGTCCTGACTTTC. As protein: CAWSVGTGANVLTF. The full variable domain, with the rest looked up from reference TRBV30 and TRBJ2-6, is SQTIHQWPATLVQPVGSPLSLECTVEGTSNPNLYWYRQAAGRGLQLLFYSVGIGQISSEVPQNLSASRPQDRQFILSSKKLLLSDSGFYLCAWSVGTGANVLTFGAGSRLTVL.

This chain connects TRBV9 to TRBJ2-1; 11 positions agree with TRBD2. Unmatched junction bases numbered 4, after V lost 1 base and J lost 10 bases. Per germline, CDR1 SGDLS and CDR2 YYNGEE. The CDR3 loop spans 14 amino acids. CDR3 protein: CASSVLLAGEEQFF. The DNA for the CDR3 is TGTGCCAGCAGCGTACTACTAGCGGGGGAAGAGCAGTTCTTC.

This clone was seen only a few times. The CDR3 region is CASSPQVLGTGELFF. CDR3 DNA sequence: TGCGCCAGCAGCCCACAGGTCTTAGGGACCGGGGAGCTGTTTTTT. The genes are TRBV4-3 and TRBJ2-2; possible D gene TRBD1, 5 bases. Germline V gives CDR1 LGHNA, CDR2 YSLEER. Deletions cut 4 bases from V and 5 bases from J, with 14 bases between. The CDR3 contains 15 residues.

This clone has a handful of counts. The gene calls are TRBV5-4 and TRBJ1-1, with D perhaps matching TRBD1 (5 bases). The germline gives CDR1 SGHNT, CDR2 YYREEE (reference sequence). V lost 4 bases to trimming and J lost 3 bases, with 7 bases between them. There are 12 residues in the CDR3. CDR3 protein: CASSRGDTEAFF. As DNA, the CDR3 is TGTGCCAGCAGCCGGGGGGACACTGAAGCTTTCTTT.

The chain employs TRBV10-3 and TRBJ2-5; TRBD1 might be the D (6 bases). Germline V gene sequence: CDR1 ENHRY, CDR2 SYGVKD. Trimming took off 10 bases at V and 1 base at J, with 19 bases between the two ends. This CDR3 is 15 amino acids long. The CDR3 here is CATVQGTTSQETQYF. The CDR3 DNA is TGTGCCACCGTCCAGGGGACCACAAGCCAAGAGACCCAGTACTTC.

This clone appeared once. The gene calls are TRBV14 and TRBJ1-5; D is unclear. CDR1 and CDR2 from the germline V gene are SGHDN and FVKESK. Trimming removed 4 bases at V and 0 bases at J, with 4 bases between. The CDR3 length is 13 residues. CDR3 sequence (DNA): TGTGCCAGCAGCCTACGTAGCAATCAGCCCCAGCATTTT. Protein sequence: CASSLRSNQPQHF.

The rearrangement uses TRBV10-3 and TRBJ2-7; D unclear. V was shortened by 4 bases and J by 4 bases, with 14 bases between the two germline ends. From germline, CDR1 is ENHRY and CDR2 SYGVKD. The CDR3 consists of 14 residues. CDR3 nucleotides: TGTGCCATCAGTGCCGTGGACGCACCTTACGAGCAGTACTTC. Protein product: CAISAVDAPYEQYF.

The chain uses TRBV30 and TRBJ2-3; 13 positions match TRBD2. CDR1 and CDR2 from the germline V gene are GTSNPN and SVGIG (reference sequence). V shed 0 bases, J shed 0 bases, and the junction held 9 bases outside the gene matches. This CDR3 has 19 amino acids. The CDR3 sequence is CAWSVPGLAGVRSTDTQYF. In nucleotides, the CDR3 is TGTGCCTGGAGTGTACCCGGACTAGCGGGGGTCCGCAGCACAGATACGCAGTATTTT.

The V call is TRBV21-1, the J call TRBJ1-5. TRBV21-1 is classified as a pseudogene. This CDR3 spans 18 amino acids. Written as DNA, the CDR3 is TGTGCCAGCAGCAAAGTAAGGAATAGGAGGGTCTCGGATCAGCCCCAGCATTTT. It yields the protein CASSKVRNRRVSDQPQHF.